This TCR beta chain is from a study of blood T cell repertoires in COVID-19. The overall study: The study drew acute and convalescent COVID-19 samples from the United States, Italy and Spain. The analysed material was cDNA or gDNA that came from T cells, B-cell-depleted T cells, or PBMCs.

This table comes from immunoSEQ multiplex PCR, and its TCRdb copy is limited to in-frame clones, with some not included. The data contain 130,000 to 150,000 clones, around 90% of them singletons. Specimen: peripheral blood. The TCR originated in a woman in her fifties or sixties with acute or convalescent COVID-19.

CDR3 sequence reads: CASSETGGTYEQYF. CDR3 coding DNA: TGTGCCAGCAGTGAGACAGGGGGGACCTACGAGCAGTACTTC. V usage is TRBV2 and J usage is TRBJ2-7, with 9 bases identical to TRBD1. This CDR3 is 14 amino acids long. Germline CDR1 is SNHLY and CDR2 is FYNNEI. V shed 3 bases, J shed 2 bases, and the junction held 2 bases outside the gene matches.